This is a list of T cell receptor beta chains from one sample in a study of blood T cell repertoires in COVID-19. The protocol was immunoSEQ multiplex PCR, while the TCRdb copy is restricted to in-frame clones and leaves out a portion. This table has 150,000 to 160,000 clones, about 80% appearing once. Sequenced: peripheral blood. These receptor sequences come from a woman aged 55-69 years with acute or convalescent COVID-19. CDR3s include the opening cysteine and the closing phenylalanine or tryptophan. A D gene is named only where the DNA matches it firmly. Clone size is not always given. Where it is, it says once, few, many or a class for expanded clones.

j_call d_call v_call clone_size cdr3_nt cdr3_aa
TRBJ1-1 TRBD1 TRBV7-2 - TGTGCCAGCAGGCCGCAGGGGGCTCGGGGCACTGAAGCTTTCTTT CASRPQGARGTEAFF
TRBJ2-1 - TRBV3-1/TRBV3-2 few TGTGCCAGCAGCCCAGGACTTAGCTACAATGAGCAGTTCTTC CASSPGLSYNEQFF
TRBJ1-4 - TRBV19 - TGTGCCAGTAGTATTAGTATCGCAACTAATGAAAAACTGTTTTTT CASSISIATNEKLFF
TRBJ1-5 TRBD1 TRBV28 - TGTGCCAGCAGGGAAGACAGGGGGAAGGAGCAGCCCCAGCATTTT CASREDRGKEQPQHF
TRBJ2-5 - TRBV7-3 - TGTGCCAGCAGCCCCCGAGGACTCCCAGAGACCCAGTACTTC CASSPRGLPETQYF
TRBJ1-4 - TRBV14 few TGTGCCAGCAGCCAAGAATACGGGAGGTCGGGAAAACTGTTTTTT CASSQEYGRSGKLFF
TRBJ2-3 - TRBV5-4 - TGTGCCAGCAGCTTGGACAGGGCCCAAACAGATACGCAGTATTTT CASSLDRAQTDTQYF
TRBJ2-2 - TRBV6-5 - TGTGCCAGCACCTCGACAGGGAACACCGGGGAGCTGTTTTTT CASTSTGNTGELFF
TRBJ1-3 - TRBV5-1 - TGCGCCAGCAGCTTCGGGACTTCCAGCTCTGGAAACACCATATATTTT CASSFGTSSSGNTIYF
TRBJ1-1 TRBD1 TRBV7-9 - TGTGCCAGCAGCTTAACGGGACAGGGTATGAACACTGAAGCTTTCTTT CASSLTGQGMNTEAFF
TRBJ1-3 TRBD1 TRBV3-1/TRBV3-2 few TGTGCCAGCAGCCAAACAGGGGGCTCTGGAAACACCATATATTTT CASSQTGGSGNTIYF
TRBJ1-2 TRBD1 TRBV5-5 - TGTGCCAGCAGCCATACCTGGAAGGGGGCGGTGGGATCGGATGGCTACACCTTC CASSHTWKGAVGSDGYTF
TRBJ1-6 - TRBV2 few TGTGCCACGGCAGCGGGAACCTCACCCCTCCACTTT CATAAGTSPLHF
TRBJ2-1 TRBD2 TRBV28 - TGTGCCAGCAGTTTAGTTATTGGCGGGGGGGTAAATGAGCAGTTCTTC CASSLVIGGGVNEQFF
TRBJ2-3 TRBD2 TRBV6-5 few TGTGCCAGCAGTCCGACTAGCGGAGATTTGGATACGCAGTATTTT CASSPTSGDLDTQYF
TRBJ1-2 TRBD1 TRBV7-8 few TGTGCCAGCAGCTTATCGTCCAGGGGGGATGGCTACACCTTC CASSLSSRGDGYTF
TRBJ1-4 TRBD1 TRBV6-5 - TGTGCCAGCAGCGGGACAGGGACTAATGAAAAACTGTTTTTT CASSGTGTNEKLFF
TRBJ1-1 - TRBV9 - TGTGCCAGCAGCGTAGCCGTCGGACTGTCTTTGGCTGAAGCTTTCTTT CASSVAVGLSLAEAFF
TRBJ1-1 - TRBV4-2 - TGTGCCAGCAGCCAAGACTTCCAGGCCATGAACACTGAAGCTTTCTTT CASSQDFQAMNTEAFF
TRBJ1-1 TRBD1 TRBV18 - TGTGCCAGCTCACCGACAGGGGGTAGTACTGAAGCTTTCTTT CASSPTGGSTEAFF
TRBJ2-3 TRBD1 TRBV7-9 - TGTGCCAGCAGCCCGGGGACAGGGGGCAATACGCAGTATTTT CASSPGTGGNTQYF
TRBJ2-5 TRBD1 TRBV5-4 - TGTGCCAGCAGCTGGCGTGGGACAGTCCAGCAAGAGACCCAGTACTTC CASSWRGTVQQETQYF
TRBJ2-2 - TRBV9 few TGTGCCAGCAGCTTCCGATCTGGCGGCGGGGAGCTGTTTTTT CASSFRSGGGELFF
TRBJ1-4 - TRBV11-2 - TGTGCCAGCAGCAACGGACTAAATGAAAAACTGTTTTTT CASSNGLNEKLFF
TRBJ1-1 - TRBV30 - TGTGCCTGGAGTCATTCCGACAGATTGAACACTGAAGCTTTCTTT CAWSHSDRLNTEAFF
TRBJ1-2 - TRBV2 - TGTGCCAGCAGGGAAGGGTGGTTAATGAGTGGCTACACCTTC CASREGWLMSGYTF
TRBJ1-6 TRBD1 TRBV30 - TGTGCCTGGAGTTTAACAGGGGTGGGTTCACCCCTCCACTTT CAWSLTGVGSPLHF
TRBJ1-2 TRBD1 TRBV10-3 - TGTGCCATCCGAGGACAGGGGGATGGCTACACCTTC CAIRGQGDGYTF
TRBJ2-7 - TRBV11-2 - TGTGCCAGCAGCCCTTCGAGGAACGAGCAGTACTTC CASSPSRNEQYF